Sequencing of this T cell receptor (beta chain) was carried out in a study of T cells after yellow fever vaccination. TCRdb reprocessed the 5' RACE reads with MiXCR, giving one entry per CDR3 protein. The sample lists some 260,000 distinct CDR3 sequences, around 5.2% seen once, with around 3.5% in the top ten. V lost 0 bases, J lost 0 bases, and 7 bases lay in between. Germline V gene lookup returns CDR1 SGHKS and CDR2 YYEKEE (reference sequence). The CDR3 loop spans 15 amino acids. The sequences come from CD4+ T cells sorted from PBMCs, collected on the day of the yellow fever booster vaccination. This clonotype originated in a man aged 18 to 30 who received the YFV17D yellow fever vaccine. The chain is built from TRBV5-5 and TRBJ1-3; D not resolved. CDR3 in DNA: TGTGCCAGCAGCTTGGACGGCTTCTCTGGAAACACCATATATTTT. It encodes CASSLDGFSGNTIYF.